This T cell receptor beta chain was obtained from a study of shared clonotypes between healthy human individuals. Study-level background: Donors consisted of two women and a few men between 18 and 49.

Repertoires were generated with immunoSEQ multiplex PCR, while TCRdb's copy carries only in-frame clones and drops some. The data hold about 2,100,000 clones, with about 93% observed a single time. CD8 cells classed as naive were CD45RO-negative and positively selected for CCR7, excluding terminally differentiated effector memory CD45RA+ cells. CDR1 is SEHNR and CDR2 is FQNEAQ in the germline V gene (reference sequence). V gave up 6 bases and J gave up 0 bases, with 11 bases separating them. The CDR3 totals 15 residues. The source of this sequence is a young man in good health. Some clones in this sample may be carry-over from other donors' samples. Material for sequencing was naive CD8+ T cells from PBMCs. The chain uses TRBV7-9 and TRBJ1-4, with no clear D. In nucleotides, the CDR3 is TGTGCCAGCAGGCCCCTCGGGTCAACTAATGAAAAACTGTTTTTT. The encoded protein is CASRPLGSTNEKLFF.